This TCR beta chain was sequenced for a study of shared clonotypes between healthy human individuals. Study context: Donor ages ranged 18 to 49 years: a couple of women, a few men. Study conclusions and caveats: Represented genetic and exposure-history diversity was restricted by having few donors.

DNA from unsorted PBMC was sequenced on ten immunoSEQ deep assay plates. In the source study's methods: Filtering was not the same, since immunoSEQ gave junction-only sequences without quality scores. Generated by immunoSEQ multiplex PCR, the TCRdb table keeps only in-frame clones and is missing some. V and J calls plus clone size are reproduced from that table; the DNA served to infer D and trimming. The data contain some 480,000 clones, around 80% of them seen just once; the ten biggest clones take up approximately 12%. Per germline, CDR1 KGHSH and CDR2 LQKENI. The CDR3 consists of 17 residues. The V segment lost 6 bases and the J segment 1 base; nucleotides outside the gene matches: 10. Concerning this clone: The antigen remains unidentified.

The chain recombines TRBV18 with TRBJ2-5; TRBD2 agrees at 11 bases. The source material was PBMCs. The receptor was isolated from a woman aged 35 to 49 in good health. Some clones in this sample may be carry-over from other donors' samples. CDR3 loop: CASSQNSGTSGQETQYF. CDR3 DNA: TGTGCCAGCTCTCAAAATTCCGGGACTAGCGGCCAAGAGACCCAGTACTTC.